A single sample is the source of the 17 T cell receptor beta chains below, sequenced in a study of tumor-infiltrating lymphocytes in localized non-small cell lung cancer. Profiling relied on immunoSEQ multiplex PCR, and the TCRdb table lists in-frame clones only, not all of them. The sample contains 15,000 to 20,000 clones, 65% to 85% of which appear only once. Sequencing was carried out using lung tumor tissue. The receptor set was obtained from a human donor with non-small cell lung cancer.

The chain recombines TRBV5-5 with TRBJ2-1; D gene ambiguous. Germline loops: CDR1 SGHKS, CDR2 YYEKEE (reference sequence). This CDR3 comprises 12 residues. The V end lost 4 bases, the J end lost 5 bases, and 7 bases lay between the germline ends. CDR3 DNA: TGTGCCAGCAGCACCGTCAACAATGAGCAGTTCTTC. Amino acid sequence: CASSTVNNEQFF.

The chain joins TRBV4-2 to TRBJ2-5, with 7 bases identical to TRBD2. Germline CDR1 LGHNA, CDR2 YNFKEQ. J lost 0 bases, V lost 0 bases, and 7 bases had no gene match. The CDR3 loop spans 17 amino acids. The CDR3 spells CASSQEGPAGNQETQYF. Written as DNA, the CDR3 is TGTGCCAGCAGCCAAGAAGGCCCAGCGGGGAACCAAGAGACCCAGTACTTC.

The rearrangement links TRBV7-2 to TRBJ2-7; D unclear. The CDR3 extends over 13 amino acids. Germline loops: CDR1 SGHTA, CDR2 FQGNSA. Trimming cost V 0 bases and J 2 bases, with 5 bases left between them. The CDR3 DNA sequence: TGTGCCAGCAGCTTAGCCGCTGCCTACGAGCAGTACTTC. Encoded protein: CASSLAAAYEQYF.

This chain joins TRBV6-1 and TRBJ2-7; maybe TRBD2 (5 bases). The CDR3 consists of 14 residues. The germline gives CDR1 MNHNS, CDR2 SASEGT. CDR3 DNA: TGTGCGGCGGCGGGTCGGATATTAACCTACGAGCAGTACTTC. Amino acids: CAAAGRILTYEQYF.

The CDR3 spells CASSWAGSEAFF. The DNA of the CDR3 is TGTGCCAGCAGCTGGGCCGGGAGTGAAGCTTTCTTT. This chain uses TRBV6-5 with TRBJ1-1; D uncertain. Germline loops: CDR1 MNHEY, CDR2 SVGAGI. Trimming took 6 bases from V and 7 from J, leaving 12 bases between them. The length of the CDR3 is 12 residues.

The chain recombines TRBV18 with TRBJ1-2; D ambiguous. Trimming shortened V by 3 bases and J by 4 bases, and 15 bases separated the two germline ends. Germline-derived CDR1 and CDR2 are KGHSH and LQKENI. CDR3 length equals 15 residues. CDR3 loop: CASSPSIGGFYGYTF. In DNA, the CDR3 is TGTGCCAGCTCACCCTCGATAGGAGGATTCTATGGCTACACCTTC. Drawing the rest from reference TRBV18 and TRBJ1-2, the complete variable domain is NAGVMQNPRHLVRRRGQEARLRCSPMKGHSHVYWYRQLPEEGLKFMVYLQKENIIDESGMPKERFSAEFPKEGPSILRIQQVVRGDSAAYFCASSPSIGGFYGYTFGSGTRLTVV.

This chain uses TRBV5-1 with TRBJ2-5; no firm D call. V was pared by 3 bases and J by 5 bases, with 8 bases between. Germline CDR1 and CDR2: SGHRS and YFSETQ. CDR3 size: 12 residues. The CDR3 DNA reads TGCGCCAGCAGCTCCGCCAGCGAGACCCAGTACTTC. This sequence encodes CASSSASETQYF.

This chain links TRBV5-4 with TRBJ1-5; D not resolved. The CDR3 consists of 13 residues. The V gene's germline CDR1 is SGHNT and CDR2 YYREEE (reference sequence). The V gene lost 0 bases and the J gene lost 7 bases, with 8 bases spanning the gap. The CDR3 DNA sequence: TGTGCCAGCAGCTTGGATCCTGGGCAGCCCCAGCATTTT. Amino acids: CASSLDPGQPQHF.

This clone was found once. V is TRBV5-6 and J is TRBJ2-2; unclear D gene. The CDR3 is 16 amino acids. V shed 3 bases and J shed 2 bases, with 14 bases lying between them. Germline CDR1 and CDR2: SGHDT and YYEEEE. The DNA for the CDR3 is TGTGCCAGCAGCTATATCGGCGGAGAAAACACCGGGGAGCTGTTTTTT. Its translation is CASSYIGGENTGELFF.

The rearrangement uses TRBV4-2 and TRBJ2-1; 13 positions match TRBD2. Germline values: CDR1 LGHNA, CDR2 YNFKEQ. This CDR3 spans 16 amino acids. With V trimmed by 3 bases and J by 9 bases, 8 bases remained unmatched. CDR3 region: CASSHTLAGGLGEQFF. CDR3 nucleotide sequence: TGTGCCAGCAGCCACACACTAGCGGGGGGGCTGGGTGAGCAGTTCTTC.

In its sample, this clone was seen once. The CDR3 sequence is CASSPQGRHEKLFF. The CDR3 DNA is TGTGCCAGCAGCCCACAAGGCCGTCATGAAAAACTGTTTTTT. The V call is TRBV11-2, the J call TRBJ1-4; D gene uncertain. The CDR3 is 14 residues long. Trimming removed 5 bases from V and 6 bases from J, with 13 bases in between. Germline-derived CDR1 and CDR2 are SGHAT and FQNNGV. Combining the CDR3 with reference TRBV11-2 and TRBJ1-4 gives the whole variable domain EAGVAQSPRYKIIEKRQSVAFWCNPISGHATLYWYQQILGQGPKLLIQFQNNGVVDDSQLPKDRFSAERLKGVDSTLKIQPAKLEDSAVYLCASSPQGRHEKLFFGSGTQLSVL.

This clone has more than one count but fewer than ten. J is TRBJ1-2 and V is TRBV5-6, with 8 positions matching TRBD1. The V gene end was trimmed by 5 bases and the J gene end by 5 bases; junction bases not matched to a gene: 5. Germline lookup yields CDR1 SGHDT and CDR2 YYEEEE. The CDR3 consists of 13 residues. The CDR3 here is CASRGRGPYGYTF. CDR3 bases: TGTGCCAGCAGAGGCAGGGGGCCGTATGGCTACACCTTC.

The chain recombines TRBV28 with TRBJ1-2, with 8 bases lining up with TRBD1. This CDR3 comprises 14 residues. Germline V gene sequence: CDR1 MDHEN, CDR2 SYDVKM. With 3 bases clipped from V and 8 bases from J, the junction kept 8 bases outside the gene matches. CDR3 in DNA: TGTGCCAGCAGTTTGCAGCAGGGGGCGAGGGGCTACACCTTC. Translation gives CASSLQQGARGYTF.

J is TRBJ2-7 and V is TRBV18; D is perhaps TRBD1 or TRBD2 (5 bases each). The CDR3 spans 20 residues. V was shortened by 4 bases and J by 1 base, with 29 bases between the two germline ends. In germline, CDR1 is KGHSH, CDR2 LQKENI. CDR3 in amino acids: CASSLFRMIRRGAGSYEQYF. In DNA form, the CDR3 reads TGTGCCAGCTCACTATTCAGAATGATACGAAGGGGAGCAGGATCCTACGAGCAGTACTTC.

This clone turned up a few times. The CDR3 DNA reads as TGTGCCAGCACACTAGCGGGGGGGCGGTTGAACACCGGGGAGCTGTTTTTT. This codes for CASTLAGGRLNTGELFF. The rearrangement links TRBV2 to TRBJ2-2, with TRBD2 matching over 13 bases. Germline V gene lookup returns CDR1 SNHLY and CDR2 FYNNEI. The J segment lost 1 base and the V segment lost 7 bases, leaving 6 bases of the junction unmatched. This CDR3 contains 17 residues.

This chain joins TRBV7-3 and TRBJ2-7; D is unclear. The CDR3 loop spans 13 amino acids. The V gene's germline CDR1 is SGHTA and CDR2 FQGTGA. The V gene lost 2 bases and the J gene lost 3 bases, with 8 bases spanning the gap. Here the CDR3 reads CASSLERSYEQYF. CDR3 DNA sequence: TGTGCCAGCAGCTTAGAACGAAGCTACGAGCAGTACTTC.

The CDR3 region has the DNA TGTGCCAGCAGCTTAGACTCGAACTATGGCTACACCTTC. It yields the protein CASSLDSNYGYTF. V usage is TRBV7-9 and J usage is TRBJ1-2; D gene uncertain. The V and J ends lost 1 base and 2 bases respectively, with 5 bases between them. Germline V gene sequence: CDR1 SEHNR, CDR2 FQNEAQ (reference sequence). The CDR3 has 13 amino acids.